This T cell receptor (beta chain) was found in a study of blood T cell repertoires in COVID-19. Germline lookup yields CDR1 SGHTA and CDR2 FQGTGA. This CDR3 contains 17 residues. The V end lost 1 base, the J end lost 6 bases, and 19 bases lay between the germline ends. Data came from immunoSEQ multiplex PCR; TCRdb stores just in-frame clones and leaves some out. This repertoire shows about 45,000 clones, 86% found once; its top ten account for about a tenth. Sequencing was carried out using peripheral blood. This sequence joins TRBV7-3 and TRBJ2-1; maybe TRBD2 (5 bases). This TCR was sampled from a human donor in a cohort sampled during active COVID-19. The CDR3 reads CASSLKLGLTEGNEQFF. The CDR3, as DNA: TGTGCCAGCAGCTTAAAACTAGGGCTCACGGAAGGCAATGAGCAGTTCTTC.